A single sample gave rise to the 14 T cell receptor beta chains below, sequenced in a study of blood T cell repertoires in COVID-19. Sequencing used immunoSEQ multiplex PCR; TCRdb keeps in-frame clones, though not all of them. The table records 95,000 to 150,000 clones, just over 70% of them present only once. Sequenced material: peripheral blood. The receptor set was obtained from a human donor with acute or convalescent COVID-19. The donor label of this sample is uncertain.

As regards this clone: The junction shows a germline mismatch at one end, possibly a read error. V gene TRBV6-4 combines with J gene TRBJ2-5, with 10 bases that match TRBD2. Germline assignment: CDR1 MRHNA and CDR2 SNTAGT. The CDR3 sequence is 16 residues long. The CDR3 bases are TGTGCCAGCAGTGACTCGATAGCGGGGGGCCAACAGACCCAGTACTTC. Its translation is CASSDSIAGGQQTQYF.

This CDR3 reads CASSLQQGWDEKLFF. In DNA, the CDR3 is TGTGCCAGCAGCCTACAACAGGGCTGGGATGAAAAACTGTTTTTT. The chain combines TRBV9 with TRBJ1-4; the D gene is possibly TRBD1 (6 bases). Germline V gene data show CDR1 as SGDLS and CDR2 as YYNGEE. This CDR3 has 15 amino acids. V shed 4 bases and J shed 6 bases, with 16 bases lying between them.

V gene TRBV29-1 combines with J gene TRBJ2-5; 10 nucleotides agree with TRBD2. The CDR3 contains 14 residues. Germline V gene lookup returns CDR1 SQVTM and CDR2 ANQGSEA. J was trimmed by 5 bases and V by 8 bases; bases with no gene match: 11. CDR3 region: CSSGTSAGWETQYF. CDR3 DNA sequence: TGCAGCTCAGGGACTAGCGCAGGGTGGGAGACCCAGTACTTC.

V and J are TRBV4-2 and TRBJ2-3; no clear D. Germline V gene lookup returns CDR1 LGHNA and CDR2 YNFKEQ. The CDR3 contains 13 residues. Trimming pared 0 bases from V and 5 bases from J, leaving 6 bases between. The DNA for the CDR3 is TGTGCCAGCAGCCAAGATCGTATAGATACGCAGTATTTT. This gives the protein CASSQDRIDTQYF.

The chain recombines TRBV1 with TRBJ2-1; the table names TRBD2, a call not compared with the DNA. TRBV1 is assigned pseudogene status. The CDR3 is 17 residues long. The CDR3 loop is CTSSSKMGDFRYNEQFF. Written as DNA, the CDR3 is TGCACCAGCAGCAGCAAGATGGGGGACTTCAGATACAATGAGCAGTTCTTC.

V is TRBV6-5 and J is TRBJ1-2, with D perhaps TRBD1 (5 bases). The V gene's germline CDR1 is MNHEY and CDR2 SVGAGI. Trimming took off 6 bases at V and 0 bases at J, with 11 bases between the two ends. CDR3 length equals 14 residues. The CDR3 sequence: CASSPREANYGYTF. The CDR3 region has the DNA TGTGCCAGCAGCCCCAGGGAAGCTAACTATGGCTACACCTTC.

The chain carries TRBV4-2 and TRBJ1-3; the D is unclear. The CDR3 contains 15 residues. Germline assignment: CDR1 LGHNA and CDR2 YNFKEQ. Trimming took off 1 base at V and 4 bases at J, with 11 bases between the two ends. The CDR3 loop reads CASSQARVWGNTIYF. CDR3 sequence (DNA): TGTGCCAGCAGCCAAGCGAGGGTATGGGGAAACACCATATATTTT.

The J gene is TRBJ2-7, the V gene TRBV6-5, with 10 bases aligning to TRBD1. The CDR3 length is 12 residues. Germline trimming cut 7 bases from V and 5 bases from J; bases unmatched to any gene: 2. CDR1 is MNHEY and CDR2 is SVGAGI in the germline V gene. The CDR3 region is CASMGTGDEQYF. Written as DNA, the CDR3 is TGTGCCAGCATGGGGACAGGGGACGAGCAGTACTTC.

The chain uses TRBV24-1 and TRBJ2-1, with TRBD1 matching over 7 bases. The germline gives CDR1 KGHDR, CDR2 SFDVKD. There are 19 residues in the CDR3. After removal of 4 bases from V and 2 bases from J, the junction contained 16 bases not matched to a gene. Here the CDR3 reads CATSEPGTAFPLTYNEQFF. CDR3 nucleotide sequence: TGTGCCACCAGTGAGCCCGGGACAGCCTTTCCCTTGACCTACAATGAGCAGTTCTTC.

This clone was counted at least ten times. CDR3 amino acids: CASSLVGLGGENTEAFF. The CDR3 DNA sequence: TGTGCCAGCAGCTTAGTAGGTTTGGGGGGGGAGAACACTGAAGCTTTCTTT. The V call is TRBV7-8, the J call TRBJ1-1, with a possible D match to TRBD1 (5 bases). V lost 1 base, J lost 1 base, and 16 bases lay in between. Germline V gives CDR1 SGHVS, CDR2 FQNEAQ. The CDR3 runs to 17 residues. Looking up the rest from reference TRBV7-8 and TRBJ1-1 gives the full variable domain: GAGVSQSPRYKVAKRGQDVALRCDPISGHVSLFWYQQALGQGPEFLTYFQNEAQLDKSGLPSDRFFAERPEGSVSTLKIQRTQQEDSAVYLCASSLVGLGGENTEAFFGQGTRLTVV.

This rearrangement joins TRBV4-1 to TRBJ2-5; 16 bases line up with TRBD2. The CDR3 runs 19 residues. Germline lookup yields CDR1 MGHRA and CDR2 YSYEKL. The junction had 6 bases not matched to a gene; V was cut back by 0 bases and J by 2 bases. The CDR3: CASSQDLRGLAGGQETQYF. CDR3 DNA: TGCGCCAGCAGCCAAGATCTTCGGGGACTAGCGGGGGGGCAAGAGACCCAGTACTTC.

This clone appeared once. The chain carries TRBV6-5 and TRBJ1-3, with a tentative D call TRBD1 (6 bases). V was trimmed by 5 bases and J by 5 bases, leaving 13 bases between them. The CDR3 has 14 residues. Germline V gene lookup returns CDR1 MNHEY and CDR2 SVGAGI. The DNA for the CDR3 is TGTGCCAGCAGTCCGTTTGGGGGCAGAAACACCATATATTTT. This sequence encodes CASSPFGGRNTIYF.

The chain uses TRBV7-8 and TRBJ2-1, with a tentative D call TRBD1 (6 bases). Germline assignment: CDR1 SGHVS and CDR2 FQNEAQ. The CDR3 totals 17 residues. The V end was cut by 4 bases, the J end by 0 bases, with 16 bases between. The CDR3 is CASSSPYDRSSYNEQFF. CDR3 DNA sequence: TGTGCCAGCAGCTCACCTTACGACAGGAGCTCCTACAATGAGCAGTTCTTC.

This clone was seen a single time. This sequence joins TRBV2 and TRBJ1-6, with TRBD1 matching 11 bases. This CDR3 contains 15 residues. Germline values: CDR1 SNHLY, CDR2 FYNNEI. The V and J ends lost 10 bases and 5 bases, in that order; junction bases with no gene match: 7. CDR3 in DNA: TGTGCCACTCAGGGACAGGGGGGAAATAATTCACCCCTCCACTTT. Protein product: CATQGQGGNNSPLHF.